Shown below are 6 T cell receptor beta chains from a single sample sequenced in a study of identical twins. TCRdb itself ran the 5' RACE reads through MiXCR, one entry per CDR3 protein. This table has about 250,000 distinct CDR3 sequences, approximately 8.3% appearing once. The same sample was also used in a study of yellow fever vaccine responses in identical twins.

Sequences were obtained from CD8+ T cells sorted from blood. Receptor source: a woman between 18 and 30 years old in good health.

The chain couples TRBV11-1 to TRBJ1-4; 8 positions match TRBD1. With 4 bases clipped from V and 4 bases from J, the junction kept 14 bases outside the gene matches. Germline V gene data show CDR1 as SGHAT and CDR2 as FQDESV (reference sequence). This CDR3 is 18 amino acids long. CDR3 amino acids: CASSSGGTGGFYNEKLFF. Here the CDR3 DNA reads TGTGCCAGCAGCTCCGGGGGTACAGGGGGATTTTATAATGAAAAACTGTTTTTT.

The chain carries TRBV20-1 and TRBJ2-4; 7 bases line up with TRBD1. The CDR3 loop spans 14 amino acids. Germline V gene sequence: CDR1 DFQATT, CDR2 SNEGSKA (reference sequence). Germline trimming cut 6 bases from V and 5 bases from J; bases unmatched to any gene: 10. The CDR3 loop reads CSATPDREQNIQYF. CDR3 DNA: TGCAGTGCAACCCCAGACAGGGAACAAAACATTCAGTACTTC.

The chain carries TRBV7-9 and TRBJ2-5, with D possibly matching TRBD2 (6 bases). V lost 5 bases to trimming and J lost 2 bases, with 9 bases between them. The germline V gene encodes CDR1 SEHNR and CDR2 FQNEAQ (reference sequence). CDR3 length: 13 amino acids. CDR3 nucleotide sequence: TGTGCCAGCAGCCGGGACTTTCAAGAGACCCAGTACTTC. This sequence encodes CASSRDFQETQYF.

In its sample, this clonotype was seen many times. The rearrangement joins TRBV5-1 to TRBJ2-7; D gene ambiguous. The CDR3 spans 15 residues. CDR1 is SGHRS and CDR2 is YFSETQ in the germline V gene. V lost 2 bases and J lost 4, with 16 bases in between. The CDR3, as DNA: TGCGCCAGCAGCTTAAGGAACGGAGACCCATACGAGCAGTACTTC. This translates into CASSLRNGDPYEQYF.

The sample holds a few counts of this clonotype. This chain joins TRBV4-1 and TRBJ2-5; 10 bases agree with TRBD2. The junction had 7 bases not matched to a gene; V was cut back by 4 bases and J by 5 bases. Per germline, CDR1 MGHRA and CDR2 YSYEKL. The CDR3 is 15 residues long. The CDR3 coding sequence is TGCGCCAGCAGCCTTACTAGCGGGACGCGGGAGACCCAGTACTTC. Its protein is CASSLTSGTRETQYF.

This clonotype was recorded a few times. The chain is built from TRBV12-3 or TRBV12-4 and TRBJ1-2; possibly TRBD1 for D (5 bases). V was clipped by 2 bases and J by 7 bases, with 14 bases between them. The CDR3 contains 14 residues. The CDR3 spells CASSLLGFGAGYTF. CDR3 sequence (DNA): TGTGCCAGCAGTTTATTAGGGTTTGGGGCTGGCTACACCTTC.